This T cell receptor beta chain originates from a study of cytomegalovirus exposure and HLA in healthy donors. General study results and limits: A list of approximately 160 TCR beta chains associated with cytomegalovirus was given.

This clone was detected a few times. Its antigen is undetermined. CDR3 length: 13 amino acids. Looked up from germline, CDR1 is SGHTA and CDR2 is FQGNSA. V shed 0 bases and J shed 7 bases, with 9 bases lying between them. PCR used 60 Vbeta primers and 13 Jbeta primers. Method: immunoSEQ multiplex PCR; TCRdb's copy keeps in-frame clones and lacks some. Here the sample spans approximately 150,000 clones, 84% being singletons. This TCR was sampled from a boy aged 2-9 years in good health and CMV-seronegative. The V call is TRBV7-2, the J call TRBJ1-1, with a possible D match to TRBD1 (6 bases). The sample consisted of PBMCs. In nucleotides, the CDR3 is TGTGCCAGCAGCTTAGCAAGAGGGGGTGAAGCTTTCTTT. Translating it yields CASSLARGGEAFF.